Listed here are 26 T cell receptor beta chains from one sample, sequenced in a study of Ad26.COV2.S vaccination and SARS-CoV-2 variants. Treatment described: about 20 received Ad26.COV2.S at low or high dose, single or two shots; several received placebo; per-sample allocation not given. The investigators took samples on day 63 after the first vaccine or placebo injection. Measured with immunoSEQ multiplex PCR; TCRdb has only the in-frame clones, and not every one. The table includes about 400,000 clones, 83% detected once. The source material was peripheral blood, sampled in a trial of Ad26.COV2.S vaccine versus placebo. The origin of the receptors is a person between 18 and 59 years old who received the Ad26.COV2.S COVID-19 vaccine or a placebo.

V usage is TRBV7-6 and J usage is TRBJ1-5; D is possibly TRBD1 (5 bases). CDR3 length: 15 residues. The V end was cut by 0 bases, the J end by 6 bases, with 12 bases between. CDR1 and CDR2 (germline): SGHVS, FNYEAQ. Here the CDR3 reads CASSLARGVSQPQHF. CDR3 sequence (DNA): TGTGCCAGCAGCTTAGCGCGGGGGGTCAGTCAGCCCCAGCATTTT. Looking up the rest from reference TRBV7-6 and TRBJ1-5 gives the full variable domain: GAGVSQSPRYKVTKRGQDVALRCDPISGHVSLYWYRQALGQGPEFLTYFNYEAQQDKSGLPNDRFSAERPEGSISTLTIQRTEQRDSAMYRCASSLARGVSQPQHFGDGTRLSIL.

This chain connects TRBV7-9 to TRBJ1-6, with D uncertain. The CDR3 loop spans 14 amino acids. Looked up from germline, CDR1 is SEHNR and CDR2 is FQNEAQ (reference sequence). Deletions cut 1 base from V and 0 bases from J, with 1 base between. DNA for the CDR3: TGTGCCAGCAGCTTAGGCTCCTATAATTCACCCCTCCACTTT. This encodes CASSLGSYNSPLHF. Full variable domain (missing parts from reference TRBV7-9 and TRBJ1-6): DTGVSQNPRHKITKRGQNVTFRCDPISEHNRLYWYRQTLGQGPEFLTYFQNEAQLEKSRLLSDRFSAERPKGSFSTLEIQRTEQGDSAMYLCASSLGSYNSPLHFGNGTRLTVT.

This clone was observed once. The chain uses TRBV24-1 and TRBJ2-3, with D unresolved. The germline gives CDR1 KGHDR, CDR2 SFDVKD. The CDR3 sequence is 15 residues long. Trimming pared 3 bases from V and 3 bases from J, leaving 12 bases between. DNA of the CDR3: TGTGCCACCAGTGATCCGTACGGAAAAACAGATACGCAGTATTTT. Protein: CATSDPYGKTDTQYF.

This chain uses TRBV5-1 with TRBJ2-7, with 10 positions matching TRBD1. The CDR3 spans 14 residues. V trimming: 4 bases; J trimming: 2 bases; junction bases outside the gene matches: 3. CDR1 and CDR2 from the germline V gene are SGHRS and YFSETQ. CDR3 residues: CASSHGQGAYEQYF. The CDR3 DNA follows: TGCGCCAGCAGCCATGGACAGGGGGCCTACGAGCAGTACTTC.

The rearrangement joins TRBV3-1 (or the pseudogene TRBV3-2) to TRBJ1-2; D is perhaps TRBD1 (5 bases). This CDR3 is built from 14 residues. The V and J ends lost 6 bases and 4 bases respectively, with 15 bases between them. Germline CDR1 LGHDT, CDR2 YNNKEL (reference sequence). CDR3 residues: CASRPTGLSYGYTF. The CDR3 nucleotides read TGTGCCAGCAGGCCAACAGGACTCAGCTATGGCTACACCTTC.

The chain has TRBV19 and TRBJ1-2; tentative D call: TRBD1 (5 bases). Germline V lookup: CDR1 LNHDA, CDR2 SQIVND (reference sequence). Trimming removed 1 base at V and 4 bases at J, with 13 bases between. The length of the CDR3 is 15 residues. The CDR3 DNA follows: TGTGCCAGTAGTATAGGAACAGGCACGATCTATGGCTACACCTTC. It translates to CASSIGTGTIYGYTF.

This sequence joins TRBV10-3 and TRBJ1-6, with D tentatively TRBD1 (6 bases). The germline gives CDR1 ENHRY, CDR2 SYGVKD. Between the trimmed V and J ends, which lost 0 bases and 1 base, there was a span of 7 bases. CDR3 length: 16 residues. CDR3 residues: CAISESRGSYNSPLHF. CDR3 DNA: TGTGCCATCAGTGAGTCGAGGGGGTCCTATAATTCACCCCTCCACTTT.

This clone has just one count. V and J are TRBV7-6 and TRBJ2-1; D is uncertain. Germline CDR1 SGHVS, CDR2 FNYEAQ. CDR3 size: 13 residues. Trimming took off 1 base at V and 0 bases at J, with 1 base between the two ends. CDR3 sequence: CASSLGSYNEQFF. Here the CDR3 DNA reads TGTGCCAGCAGCTTAGGCTCCTACAATGAGCAGTTCTTC.

This clone was counted once. The chain combines TRBV6-6 with TRBJ2-7; a possible D gene is TRBD2 (6 bases). This CDR3 is 15 amino acids long. Germline V lookup: CDR1 MNHNY, CDR2 SVGAGI (reference sequence). V lost 8 bases and J 8 bases, leaving 25 bases between the germline ends. CDR3 DNA sequence: TGTGCCAGCCGCCACGTCGGGAGACGGCCCGCGCAGCAGTACTTC. Its protein product is CASRHVGRRPAQQYF.

In its sample, this clone was seen once. The chain employs TRBV4-3 and TRBJ2-7; 12 positions agree with TRBD1. Trimming at V came to 3 bases and at J to 6 bases, leaving 6 bases not matched to a gene. There are 15 residues in the CDR3. Germline values: CDR1 LGHNA, CDR2 YSLEER. The CDR3 DNA reads TGCGCCAGCAGCCACCACGGGACAGGGGGCCGCGAGCAGTACTTC. It specifies CASSHHGTGGREQYF.

V is TRBV30 and J is TRBJ2-1; TRBD2 aligns across 12 bases. There are 16 residues in the CDR3. CDR1 GTSNPN and CDR2 SVGIG come from the germline V gene (reference sequence). The J segment lost 10 bases and the V segment lost 2 bases, leaving 12 bases of the junction unmatched. The CDR3 is CAWSSTRLAGVREQFF. The CDR3 bases are TGTGCCTGGAGTTCAACTAGACTAGCGGGAGTTCGGGAGCAGTTCTTC.

The chain uses TRBV9 and TRBJ2-3; the D is unclear. Germline V gene lookup returns CDR1 SGDLS and CDR2 YYNGEE. The V end lost 0 bases, the J end lost 1 base, and 12 bases lay between the germline ends. The CDR3 length is 16 residues. This chain's CDR3 is CASSVGQSLRTDTQYF. In nucleotides, the CDR3 is TGTGCCAGCAGCGTAGGGCAGTCCCTCCGCACAGATACGCAGTATTTT.

This chain connects TRBV27 to TRBJ1-5; 7 nucleotides match TRBD1. The CDR3 sequence is 16 residues long. Looked up from germline, CDR1 is MNHEY and CDR2 is SMNVEV (reference sequence). V was clipped by 4 bases and J by 3 bases; unmatched bases: 9. This CDR3 reads CASSSQGKGNNQPQHF. The CDR3 nucleotides read TGTGCCAGCAGTTCACAGGGGAAGGGGAACAATCAGCCCCAGCATTTT.

J is TRBJ1-2 and V is TRBV11-2; no firm D call. CDR3 length: 14 residues. V lost 4 bases and J lost 0, with 9 bases in between. Germline V gives CDR1 SGHAT, CDR2 FQNNGV. In DNA, the CDR3 is TGTGCCAGCAGCTATAATTCAGCTAACTATGGCTACACCTTC. Translating it yields CASSYNSANYGYTF. Together with reference TRBV11-2 and TRBJ1-2, the CDR3 gives the full variable domain: EAGVAQSPRYKIIEKRQSVAFWCNPISGHATLYWYQQILGQGPKLLIQFQNNGVVDDSQLPKDRFSAERLKGVDSTLKIQPAKLEDSAVYLCASSYNSANYGYTFGSGTRLTVV.

The chain has TRBV27 and TRBJ1-2; D call uncertain. The CDR3 covers 13 residues. V was pared by 5 bases and J by 8 bases, with 15 bases between. The germline V gene encodes CDR1 MNHEY and CDR2 SMNVEV (reference sequence). CDR3 loop: CASSAGFLLGYTF. DNA for the CDR3: TGTGCCAGCAGTGCGGGATTCCTCCTGGGCTACACCTTC.

The rearrangement links TRBV4-2 to TRBJ2-5, with 9 nucleotides matching TRBD2. This CDR3 region has 17 residues. The V gene end was trimmed by 4 bases and the J gene end by 5 bases; junction bases not matched to a gene: 14. The germline gives CDR1 LGHNA, CDR2 YNFKEQ. The CDR3 loop is CASSPRAGGGASETQYF. Written as DNA, the CDR3 is TGTGCCAGCAGCCCCCGAGCGGGCGGGGGGGCCAGTGAGACCCAGTACTTC.

The rearrangement links TRBV5-6 to TRBJ2-7, with a tentative D call TRBD1 (5 bases). This CDR3 spans 14 amino acids. V dropped 1 base and J dropped 3 bases, with 11 bases sitting between them. CDR1 SGHDT and CDR2 YYEEEE come from the germline V gene. In DNA form, the CDR3 reads TGTGCCAGCAGCTTGATAGGCGACAGCTACGAGCAGTACTTC. Translation gives CASSLIGDSYEQYF.

This sequence joins TRBV9 and TRBJ1-1; no clear D. This CDR3 has 15 amino acids. Germline V gene lookup returns CDR1 SGDLS and CDR2 YYNGEE. Trimming cost V 0 bases and J 1 base, with 10 bases left between them. The CDR3 protein is CASSVAPTQNTEAFF. The CDR3 DNA follows: TGTGCCAGCAGCGTAGCACCAACCCAGAACACTGAAGCTTTCTTT.

V gene TRBV20-1 combines with J gene TRBJ1-2; no firm D call. The CDR3 length is 12 residues. V lost 6 bases to trimming and J lost 8 bases, with 16 bases between them. Germline CDR1 is DFQATT and CDR2 is SNEGSKA (reference sequence). Here the CDR3 reads CSASQNSDGYTF. CDR3 sequence (DNA): TGCAGTGCGAGTCAGAACTCCGACGGCTACACCTTC.

V usage is TRBV7-8 and J usage is TRBJ2-3; 9 bases align to TRBD1. This CDR3 is 15 amino acids long. V lost 5 bases, J lost 6 bases, and 9 bases stayed unmatched. Germline loops: CDR1 SGHVS, CDR2 FQNEAQ. The CDR3 nucleotides read TGTGCCAGCAGCCCCGACAGGGGGTTGTCGGATACGCAGTATTTT. This gives the protein CASSPDRGLSDTQYF. The complete variable domain, with remaining parts taken from reference TRBV7-8 and TRBJ2-3, reads GAGVSQSPRYKVAKRGQDVALRCDPISGHVSLFWYQQALGQGPEFLTYFQNEAQLDKSGLPSDRFFAERPEGSVSTLKIQRTQQEDSAVYLCASSPDRGLSDTQYFGPGTRLTVL.

The chain is built from TRBV5-5 and TRBJ2-1, with a weak D call TRBD1 (6 bases). Trimming removed 7 bases from V and 1 base from J, with 18 bases in between. The length of the CDR3 is 16 residues. Germline V CDR1 and CDR2: SGHKS, YYEKEE (reference sequence). CDR3 sequence (DNA): TGTGCCAGCCCTGGGGGCGCGAAGCTGTCCTACAATGAGCAGTTCTTC. Translated: CASPGGAKLSYNEQFF. Combining the CDR3 with reference TRBV5-5 and TRBJ2-1 gives the whole variable domain DAGVTQSPTHLIKTRGQQVTLRCSPISGHKSVSWYQQVLGQGPQFIFQYYEKEERGRGNFPDRFSARQFPNYSSELNVNALLLGDSALYLCASPGGAKLSYNEQFFGPGTRLTVL.

V and J are TRBV6-1 and TRBJ1-5, with D perhaps TRBD1 (5 bases). V was pared by 2 bases and J by 4 bases, with 9 bases between. CDR1 is MNHNS, CDR2 SASEGT, per germline. CDR3 length equals 14 residues. Here the CDR3 DNA reads TGTGCCAGCAGTGAACGAAGGGGAAATCAGCCCCAGCATTTT. Translating it yields CASSERRGNQPQHF.

The chain recombines TRBV5-1 with TRBJ2-7, with D possibly being TRBD1 or TRBD2 (6 bases each). With 0 bases removed from V and 6 bases from J, the gap between germline ends came to 19 bases. The CDR3 has 16 residues. The V gene's germline CDR1 is SGHRS and CDR2 YFSETQ. The CDR3 nucleotides are TGCGCCAGCAGCTTGGAAGGGGGGACTTTCCCGAGCGAGCAGTACTTC. This codes for CASSLEGGTFPSEQYF.

The chain combines TRBV2 with TRBJ2-3; no clear D. The CDR3 is made up of 12 amino acids. Germline loops: CDR1 SNHLY, CDR2 FYNNEI. Between the trimmed V and J ends, which lost 4 bases and 4 bases, there was a span of 6 bases. The CDR3 coding sequence is TGTGCCAGCAGTGTATCACCAGATACGCAGTATTTT. Translated: CASSVSPDTQYF.

As DNA, the CDR3 is TGTGCCAGCAGTGAATCGAGGCTAAGAGAGACCCAGTACTTC. Translation gives CASSESRLRETQYF. The chain uses TRBV2 and TRBJ2-5; D gene unclear. Trimming pared 2 bases from V and 4 bases from J, leaving 11 bases between. The CDR3 has 14 residues. Germline V gene sequence: CDR1 SNHLY, CDR2 FYNNEI.

In its sample, this clone was seen many times. This chain joins TRBV12-3 or TRBV12-4 and TRBJ1-2, with D unresolved. This CDR3 is built from 13 residues. V lost 3 bases, J lost 2 bases, and 7 bases lay in between. The CDR3 DNA is TGTGCCAGCAGTTTTTCCCAGAACTATGGCTACACCTTC. Translation gives CASSFSQNYGYTF.